At least ten counts were recorded for the clone carrying this TCR beta chain. The antigen is unknown. This CDR3 comprises 14 residues. From germline, CDR1 is LNHDA and CDR2 SQIVND (reference sequence). With 2 bases removed from V and 1 base from J, the gap between germline ends came to 9 bases. Assembly of TCR beta libraries relied on iRepertoire HTBI primers together with Arm-PCR of CDR3 regions. TCRdb used MiXCR to reprocess the multiplex PCR reads, holding one entry per CDR3 protein. The top ten hold 8.5% to 10% of the sample, which has 530,000 or so distinct CDR3 sequences, 13% seen once. This record belongs to a study of regulatory T cells in long-lasting Graves disease. Study-level results: Because few samples were included, accuracy may have been lower.

Time point specified: newly diagnosed GD, antithyroid drugs for less than 3 months. Following extraction of RNA from PBMCs, that RNA was used to make the TCR library. These sequences were also reported in another study, on T cells in Graves' hyperthyroidism and ophthalmopathy. From that second work: Those with hyperthyroidism were 18 to 65 years old, newly diagnosed, and ill for under 2 months. Most thyroid clonotypes that were expanded above 0.001 also turned up in blood.

Sequencing used peripheral blood mononuclear cells (PBMCs), obtained at new diagnosis, from a patient treated with antithyroid drugs. This clonotype was obtained from a man under 40 with Graves disease. The J gene is TRBJ2-7, the V gene TRBV19; TRBD2 is a possible D gene (6 bases). CDR3 region: CASSITGSSYEQYF. CDR3 sequence (DNA): TGTGCCAGTAGTATAACCGGGAGTTCCTACGAGCAGTACTTC.